This TCR beta chain was found in a study of cytotoxic CD8 clonotypes in ibrutinib-treated CLL. Findings and limits, study-wide: Against age-matched healthy donors, baseline clonality ran higher and tracked circulating CD8+ T-cell counts.

In this sample, this clone turned up a few times. Its cognate antigen is unknown. CDR3 size: 13 residues. Per germline, CDR1 MGHDK and CDR2 SYGVNS. The V gene lost 7 bases and the J gene lost 6 bases, with 15 bases spanning the gap. Clones were sequenced by immunoSEQ multiplex PCR, and TCRdb holds only the in-frame ones, with some missing. This sample yields 97,000 or so clones, of which approximately 78% are seen a single time; 32% belongs to the top ten. The starting material was PBMCs, obtained after 12 months of ibrutinib treatment. This chain links TRBV25-1 with TRBJ1-2, with a possible D match to TRBD1 (6 bases). The receptor was isolated from a human donor with chronic lymphocytic leukemia. This CDR3 reads CASTSFTGNGYTF. Written as DNA, the CDR3 is TGTGCCAGCACCTCTTTCACAGGGAATGGCTACACCTTC.